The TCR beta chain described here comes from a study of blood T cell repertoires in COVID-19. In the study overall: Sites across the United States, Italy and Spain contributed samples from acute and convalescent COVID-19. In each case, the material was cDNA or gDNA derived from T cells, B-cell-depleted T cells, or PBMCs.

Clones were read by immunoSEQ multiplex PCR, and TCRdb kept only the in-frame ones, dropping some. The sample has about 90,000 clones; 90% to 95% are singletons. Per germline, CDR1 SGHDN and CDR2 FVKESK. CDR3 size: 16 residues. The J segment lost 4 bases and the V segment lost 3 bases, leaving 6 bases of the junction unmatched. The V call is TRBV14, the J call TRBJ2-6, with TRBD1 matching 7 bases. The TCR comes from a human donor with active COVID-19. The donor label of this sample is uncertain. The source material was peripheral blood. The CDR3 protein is CASSHLTGAGANVLTF. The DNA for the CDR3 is TGTGCCAGCAGCCACTTAACAGGGGCCGGGGCCAACGTCCTGACTTTC.